This T cell receptor beta chain was sequenced in a study of blood T cell repertoires in COVID-19. Study background: Sites across the United States, Italy and Spain contributed samples from acute and convalescent COVID-19. Sources were T cells, B-cell-depleted T cells, or PBMCs; the material itself was cDNA or gDNA.

Original processing methods: Reference gene primer amplification yielded estimated nucleated cell counts. Assay used: immunoSEQ multiplex PCR; TCRdb lists only in-frame clones, some missing. The DNA was the basis for D and trimming; V, J and clone size are from that table. The sample consists of around 60,000 clones, approximately 90% of them appearing once. Trimming left V 9 bases short and J 3 bases short, with 8 bases between. The CDR3 loop spans 12 amino acids. Germline V lookup: CDR1 KGHDR, CDR2 SFDVKD. The clonotype was recovered from a woman aged 55-70 years with active COVID-19. V usage is TRBV24-1 and J usage is TRBJ1-5; possible D gene TRBD1, 5 bases. Sequenced input: peripheral blood. The CDR3, as DNA: TGTGCCACCGACAGATCCAATCAGCCCCAGCATTTT. Amino acids: CATDRSNQPQHF.